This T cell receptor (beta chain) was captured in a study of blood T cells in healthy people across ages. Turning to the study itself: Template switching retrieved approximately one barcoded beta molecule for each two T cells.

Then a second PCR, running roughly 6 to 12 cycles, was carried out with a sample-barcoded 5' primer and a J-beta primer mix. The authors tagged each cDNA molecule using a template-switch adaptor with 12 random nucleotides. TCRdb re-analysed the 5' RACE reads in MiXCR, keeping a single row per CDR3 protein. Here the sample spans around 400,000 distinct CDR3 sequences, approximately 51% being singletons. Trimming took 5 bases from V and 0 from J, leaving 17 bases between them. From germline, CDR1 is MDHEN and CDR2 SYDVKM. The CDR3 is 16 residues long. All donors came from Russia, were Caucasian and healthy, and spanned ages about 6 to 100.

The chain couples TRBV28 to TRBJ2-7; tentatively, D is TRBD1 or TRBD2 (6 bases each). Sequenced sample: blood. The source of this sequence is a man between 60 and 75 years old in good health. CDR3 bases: TGTGCCAGCAGTACCCGGTGGGGGGCGAGCTCCTACGAGCAGTACTTC. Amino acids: CASSTRWGASSYEQYF.